The 5 T cell receptor beta chains in this list originate from one sample, sequenced in a study of T cell responses to AZD1222 COVID-19 vaccine. Using immunoSEQ multiplex PCR, the repertoire was profiled, and TCRdb retains in-frame clones only, with some absent. The data hold approximately 100,000 clones, with about 88% observed a single time. This specimen consisted of peripheral blood, obtained on day 0 of AZD1222 vaccination. The receptor source for this set is an adult in good health.

This clone was recorded once. This chain joins TRBV27 and TRBJ1-5; D is unclear. Between the trimmed V and J ends, which lost 3 bases and 3 bases, there was a span of 3 bases. CDR1 is MNHEY, CDR2 SMNVEV, per germline (reference sequence). This CDR3 region has 12 residues. CDR3 protein: CASSFHNQPQHF. In DNA, the CDR3 is TGTGCCAGCAGTTTCCACAATCAGCCCCAGCATTTT.

This chain joins TRBV19 and TRBJ2-7; 11 nucleotides agree with TRBD2. The CDR3 runs 14 residues. Unmatched junction bases numbered 6, after V lost 6 bases and J lost 5 bases. Germline V gene lookup returns CDR1 LNHDA and CDR2 SQIVND (reference sequence). As DNA, the CDR3 is TGTGCCAGTAGACCGACTAGCGGGAAGAACGAGCAGTACTTC. It specifies CASRPTSGKNEQYF.

The V and J genes are TRBV5-1 and TRBJ2-1; TRBD1 might be the D (6 bases). V dropped 2 bases and J dropped 1 base, with 10 bases sitting between them. Germline lookup yields CDR1 SGHRS and CDR2 YFSETQ. This CDR3 spans 15 amino acids. CDR3 protein: CASSFTGSSYNEQFF. CDR3 sequence (DNA): TGCGCCAGCAGCTTCACAGGGTCGTCCTACAATGAGCAGTTCTTC.

The chain joins TRBV2 to TRBJ1-2, with D possibly being TRBD1 (6 bases). Germline values: CDR1 SNHLY, CDR2 FYNNEI. V dropped 10 bases and J dropped 0 bases, with 9 bases sitting between them. This CDR3 spans 12 amino acids. CDR3 nucleotides: TGTGCCACCGGACAGTCTAACTATGGCTACACCTTC. This gives the protein CATGQSNYGYTF.

The V and J genes are TRBV5-1 and TRBJ1-1; D remains unclear. This CDR3 has 16 amino acids. CDR1 and CDR2 (germline): SGHRS, YFSETQ. V was cut by 1 base and J by 0 bases, with 13 bases left in between. CDR3: CASSLSQILLNTEAFF. The CDR3 nucleotides are TGCGCCAGCAGCTTGTCACAGATACTTCTGAACACTGAAGCTTTCTTT.